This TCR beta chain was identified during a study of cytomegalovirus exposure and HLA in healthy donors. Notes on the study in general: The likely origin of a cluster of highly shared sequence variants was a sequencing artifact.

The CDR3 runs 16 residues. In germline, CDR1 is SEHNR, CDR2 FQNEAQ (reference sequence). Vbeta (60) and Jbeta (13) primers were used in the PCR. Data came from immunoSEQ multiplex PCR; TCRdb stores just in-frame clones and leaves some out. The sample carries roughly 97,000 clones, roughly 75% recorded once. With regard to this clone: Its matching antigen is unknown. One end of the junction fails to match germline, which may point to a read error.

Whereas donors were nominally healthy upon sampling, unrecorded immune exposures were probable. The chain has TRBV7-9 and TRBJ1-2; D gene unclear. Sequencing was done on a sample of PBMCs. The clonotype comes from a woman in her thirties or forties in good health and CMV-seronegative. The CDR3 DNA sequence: TGTTCCAGCAGCTCCTCATCAGGCCGTTTTAACTATGGCTACACCTTC. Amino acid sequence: CSSSSSSGRFNYGYTF.